Each of the 10 T cell receptor beta chains below was sequenced from the same sample in a study of blood T cell repertoires in COVID-19. This table comes from immunoSEQ multiplex PCR, and its TCRdb copy is limited to in-frame clones, with some not included. In the table there are tens of thousands of clones, around 90% of which are singletons. The specimen was peripheral blood. These receptors originate from a human donor in a cohort sampled during active COVID-19.

This clone came up once. The J gene is TRBJ1-6, the V gene TRBV4-2; a possible D gene is TRBD1 (6 bases). The V end was cut by 0 bases, the J end by 2 bases, with 17 bases between. The CDR3 sequence is 19 residues long. Germline V CDR1 and CDR2: LGHNA, YNFKEQ. CDR3 sequence (DNA): TGTGCCAGCAGCCAAGAAGGGGGAGAGGGCGGAGCCTATAATTCACCCCTCCACTTT. It is translated as CASSQEGGEGGAYNSPLHF.

The chain couples TRBV24-1 to TRBJ1-1, with TRBD1 matching over 7 bases. The V gene's germline CDR1 is KGHDR and CDR2 SFDVKD. The ends lost 4 bases at V and 5 bases at J; junction bases unmatched: 6. The CDR3 loop spans 14 amino acids. The CDR3 nucleotides read TGTGCCACCAGTGAGACAGGGAAGGGGACTGAAGCTTTCTTT. This gives the protein CATSETGKGTEAFF.

V and J are TRBV28 and TRBJ1-4; TRBD1 matches 7 bases. CDR3 length: 14 amino acids. J was trimmed by 7 bases and V by 7 bases; bases with no gene match: 9. The germline gives CDR1 MDHEN, CDR2 SYDVKM. CDR3 residues: CASTLTGTGEKLFF. The CDR3 DNA follows: TGTGCCAGCACCCTGACAGGGACGGGTGAAAAACTGTTTTTT.

This clone was seen only a few times. The chain is built from TRBV30 and TRBJ1-4; D might be TRBD1 (6 bases). Between the trimmed V and J ends, which lost 5 bases and 8 bases, there was a span of 15 bases. CDR3 length: 13 amino acids. CDR1 and CDR2 from the germline V gene are GTSNPN and SVGIG (reference sequence). CDR3 DNA: TGTGCCTGGGTTAAGGGGGACCAGGAAAAACTGTTTTTT. It codes for CAWVKGDQEKLFF.

V gene TRBV5-1 combines with J gene TRBJ2-7; 8 bases line up with TRBD1. This CDR3 is 15 amino acids long. Germline-derived CDR1 and CDR2 are SGHRS and YFSETQ. Unmatched junction bases numbered 7, after V lost 4 bases and J lost 1 base. CDR3 coding DNA: TGCGCCAGCAGCGCACGGACAGGGAGGTCCTACGAGCAGTACTTC. Residues: CASSARTGRSYEQYF.

The rearrangement uses TRBV11-3 and TRBJ2-2; maybe TRBD2 (5 bases). V was shortened by 7 bases and J by 6 bases, with 18 bases between the two germline ends. This CDR3 region has 15 residues. Germline V gene sequence: CDR1 SGHNT, CDR2 YENEEA. DNA of the CDR3: TGTGCCAGCACCAAAGGCGGGTGGGAAGCCGGGGAGCTGTTTTTT. This encodes CASTKGGWEAGELFF.

This sequence joins TRBV7-3 and TRBJ1-6, with TRBD1 matching over 7 bases. This CDR3 is 14 amino acids long. With 3 bases clipped from V and 8 bases from J, the junction kept 4 bases outside the gene matches. CDR1 is SGHTA and CDR2 is FQGTGA in the germline V gene. The CDR3 sequence: CASSLGTAHSPLHF. As DNA, the CDR3 is TGTGCCAGCAGCTTGGGGACAGCCCATTCACCCCTCCACTTT.

This clone has just one count. The chain combines TRBV27 with TRBJ2-3; TRBD2 matches at 7 bases. CDR1 is MNHEY and CDR2 is SMNVEV in the germline V gene (reference sequence). This CDR3 has 15 amino acids. V gave up 3 bases and J gave up 1 base; unmatched junction bases: 4. CDR3 protein: CASSLSLAGTDTQYF. For the CDR3, the DNA is TGTGCCAGCAGTTTGTCCCTAGCGGGCACAGATACGCAGTATTTT.

This chain uses TRBV5-4 with TRBJ2-5; 9 positions match TRBD2. V trimming: 4 bases; J trimming: 4 bases; junction bases outside the gene matches: 8. Germline V gene lookup returns CDR1 SGHNT and CDR2 YYREEE (reference sequence). The CDR3 has 15 residues. CDR3 DNA sequence: TGTGCCAGCAGCCTCCAGGGTAGCGGGGGAGAGACCCAGTACTTC. Protein product: CASSLQGSGGETQYF.

The V and J genes are TRBV6-5 and TRBJ1-1, with D possibly being TRBD1 (5 bases). Germline V gene lookup returns CDR1 MNHEY and CDR2 SVGAGI. Trimming took off 8 bases at V and 9 bases at J, with 13 bases between the two ends. This CDR3 is 11 amino acids long. The DNA of the CDR3 is TGTGCCAGCGACGGCGGGGGAAAAGCTTTCTTT. It yields the protein CASDGGGKAFF.